This T cell receptor (beta chain) was obtained from a study of T cell responses to AZD1222 COVID-19 vaccine. Findings of the study overall: Across spike, vaccine-associated CD4 TCRs were found, dominant at 160-218 and 743-854. Clonal diversity was possibly underestimated, and white British individuals and females predominated among donors.

This clone was detected once. Its matching antigen is unknown. Unmatched junction bases numbered 7, after V lost 1 base and J lost 6 bases. The length of the CDR3 is 15 residues. Looked up from germline, CDR1 is MNHEY and CDR2 is SMNVEV (reference sequence). The method was immunoSEQ multiplex PCR; TCRdb's version includes in-frame clones alone and lacks a portion of them. The sample lists fewer than 110,000 clones; 70% to 90% were seen once. Pooled in the analysis were second doses at about 4 or about 12 weeks. The J gene is TRBJ1-1, the V gene TRBV27; 8 bases are a match to TRBD1. The origin of this receptor is an adult who received the AZD1222 COVID-19 vaccine. The material sequenced was peripheral blood, taken 28 days after the second AZD1222 dose. The CDR3 is CASSLYQGARSEAFF. The CDR3 region has the DNA TGTGCCAGCAGTTTATATCAGGGGGCGCGCTCTGAAGCTTTCTTT.